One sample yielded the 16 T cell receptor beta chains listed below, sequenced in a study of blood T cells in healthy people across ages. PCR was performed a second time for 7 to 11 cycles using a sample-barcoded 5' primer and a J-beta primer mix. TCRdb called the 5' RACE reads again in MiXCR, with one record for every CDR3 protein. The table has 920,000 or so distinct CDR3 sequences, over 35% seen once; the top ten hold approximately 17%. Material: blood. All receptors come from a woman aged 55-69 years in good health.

CDR3: CASSRNGASTGELFF. The CDR3 DNA is TGTGCCAGCAGCCGAAATGGGGCTAGCACCGGGGAGCTGTTTTTT. The chain uses TRBV2 and TRBJ2-2; tentative D call: TRBD1 (5 bases). The CDR3 extends over 15 amino acids. Germline V gene data show CDR1 as SNHLY and CDR2 as FYNNEI. The V end was cut by 6 bases, the J end by 4 bases, with 15 bases between.

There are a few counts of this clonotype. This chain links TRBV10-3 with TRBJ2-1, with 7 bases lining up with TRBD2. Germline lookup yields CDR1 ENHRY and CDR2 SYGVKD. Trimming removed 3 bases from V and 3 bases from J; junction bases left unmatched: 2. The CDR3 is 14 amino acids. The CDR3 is CAISEKRDYNEQFF. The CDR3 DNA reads TGTGCCATCAGTGAAAAGCGGGACTACAATGAGCAGTTCTTC.

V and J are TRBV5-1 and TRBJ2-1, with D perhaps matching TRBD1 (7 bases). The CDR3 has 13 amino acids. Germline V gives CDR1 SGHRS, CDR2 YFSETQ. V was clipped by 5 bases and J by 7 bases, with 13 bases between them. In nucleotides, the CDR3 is TGCGCCAGCAGGGCGGGACAGAAAAATGAGCAGTTCTTC. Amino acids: CASRAGQKNEQFF.

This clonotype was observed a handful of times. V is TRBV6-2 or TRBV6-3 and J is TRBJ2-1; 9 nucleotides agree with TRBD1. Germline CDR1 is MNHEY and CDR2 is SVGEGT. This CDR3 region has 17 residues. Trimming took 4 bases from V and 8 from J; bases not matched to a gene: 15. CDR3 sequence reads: CASSSVRRDRVVYEQFF. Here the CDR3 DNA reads TGTGCCAGCAGTTCTGTCCGCCGGGACAGGGTCGTATATGAGCAGTTCTTC.

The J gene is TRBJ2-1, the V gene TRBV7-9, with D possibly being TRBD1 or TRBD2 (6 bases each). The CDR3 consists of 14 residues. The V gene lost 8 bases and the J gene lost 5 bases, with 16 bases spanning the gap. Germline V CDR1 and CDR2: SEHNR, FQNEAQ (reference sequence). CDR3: CASGGGRSDNEQFF. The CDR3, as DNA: TGTGCCAGCGGAGGGGGGAGGTCGGACAATGAGCAGTTCTTC. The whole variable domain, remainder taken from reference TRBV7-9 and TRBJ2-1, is DTGVSQNPRHKITKRGQNVTFRCDPISEHNRLYWYRQTLGQGPEFLTYFQNEAQLEKSRLLSDRFSAERPKGSFSTLEIQRTEQGDSAMYLCASGGGRSDNEQFFGPGTRLTVL.

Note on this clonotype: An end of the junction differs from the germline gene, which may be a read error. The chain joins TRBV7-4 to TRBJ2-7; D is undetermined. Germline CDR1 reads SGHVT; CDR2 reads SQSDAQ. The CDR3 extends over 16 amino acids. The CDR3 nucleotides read TGTGTCAGCAGCTTCCTAGTGACTGGGGTCCTCTACGAGCAGTACTTC. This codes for CVSSFLVTGVLYEQYF.

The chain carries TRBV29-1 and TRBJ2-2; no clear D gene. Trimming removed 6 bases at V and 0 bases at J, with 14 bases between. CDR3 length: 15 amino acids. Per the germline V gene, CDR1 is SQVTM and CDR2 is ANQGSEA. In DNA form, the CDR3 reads TGCAGCGTCGGCTCCGGAGCCCCGAACACCGGGGAGCTGTTTTTT. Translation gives CSVGSGAPNTGELFF.

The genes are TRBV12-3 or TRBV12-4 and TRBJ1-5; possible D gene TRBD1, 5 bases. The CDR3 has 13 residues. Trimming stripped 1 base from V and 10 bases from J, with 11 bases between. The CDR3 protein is CASSLGWGGPQHF. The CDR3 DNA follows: TGTGCCAGCAGTTTAGGGTGGGGGGGACCCCAGCATTTT.

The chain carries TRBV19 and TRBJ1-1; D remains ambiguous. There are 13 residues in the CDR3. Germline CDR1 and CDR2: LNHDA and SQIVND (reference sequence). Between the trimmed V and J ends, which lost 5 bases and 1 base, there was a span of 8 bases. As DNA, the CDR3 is TGTGCCAGTAGTGGCCCGGCGAACACTGAAGCTTTCTTT. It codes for CASSGPANTEAFF.

The CDR3 reads CASGLSLAGEANEQFF. In nucleotides, the CDR3 is TGTGCTAGTGGTTTGTCCCTAGCGGGAGAAGCCAATGAGCAGTTCTTC. This rearrangement joins TRBV12-5 to TRBJ2-1, with 10 bases lining up with TRBD2. V lost 2 bases, J lost 6 bases, and 7 bases stayed unmatched. This CDR3 is built from 16 residues. Germline values: CDR1 LGHNT, CDR2 FRNRAP. Based on the CDR3 plus reference TRBV12-5 and TRBJ2-1, the full variable domain is DARVTQTPRHKVTEMGQEVTMRCQPILGHNTVFWYRQTMMQGLELLAYFRNRAPLDDSGMPKDRFSAEMPDATLATLKIQPSEPRDSAVYFCASGLSLAGEANEQFFGPGTRLTVL.

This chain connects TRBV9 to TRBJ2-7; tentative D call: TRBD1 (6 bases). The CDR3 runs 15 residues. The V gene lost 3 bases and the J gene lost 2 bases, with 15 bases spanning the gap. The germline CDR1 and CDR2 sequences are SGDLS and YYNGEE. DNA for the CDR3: TGTGCCAGCAGCGGATATGGCAGGGGCCCCTACGAGCAGTACTTC. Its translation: CASSGYGRGPYEQYF.

CDR3 DNA sequence: TGTGCCAGCAGCTTAGTGAGGGGGCTGGGGAGCGCCACTGAAGCTTTCTTT. This codes for CASSLVRGLGSATEAFF. V gene TRBV7-9 combines with J gene TRBJ1-1; 7 positions agree with TRBD1. Per the germline V gene, CDR1 is SEHNR and CDR2 is FQNEAQ (reference sequence). V gave up 1 base and J gave up 4 bases; unmatched junction bases: 12. This CDR3 is 17 amino acids long.

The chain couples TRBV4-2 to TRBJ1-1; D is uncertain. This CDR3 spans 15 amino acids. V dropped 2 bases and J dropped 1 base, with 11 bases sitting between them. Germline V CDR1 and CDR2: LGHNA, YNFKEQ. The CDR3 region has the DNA TGTGCCAGCAGCCAACCAGAGGTTGGGAACACTGAAGCTTTCTTT. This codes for CASSQPEVGNTEAFF.

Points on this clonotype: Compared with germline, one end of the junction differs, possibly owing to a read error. As DNA, the CDR3 is TGTGCCGGCAGATATGGCTACACCTTC. It is translated as CAGRYGYTF. The genes are TRBV6-2 or TRBV6-3 and TRBJ1-2; D is unclear. The CDR3 extends over 9 amino acids. CDR1 is MNHEY, CDR2 SVGEGT, per germline.

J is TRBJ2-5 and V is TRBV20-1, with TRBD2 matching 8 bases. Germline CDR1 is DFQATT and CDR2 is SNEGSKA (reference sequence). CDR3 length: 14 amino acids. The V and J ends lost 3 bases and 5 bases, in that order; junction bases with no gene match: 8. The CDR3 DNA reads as TGCAGTGCTAGTGCGGGGGGCGCGTGGGAGACCCAGTACTTC. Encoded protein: CSASAGGAWETQYF.

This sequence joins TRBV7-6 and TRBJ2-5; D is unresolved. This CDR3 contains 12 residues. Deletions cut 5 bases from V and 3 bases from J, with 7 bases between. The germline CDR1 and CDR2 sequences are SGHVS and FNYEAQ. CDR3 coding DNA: TGTGCCAGCAGCATCAGCGAAGAGACCCAGTACTTC. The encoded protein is CASSISEETQYF.